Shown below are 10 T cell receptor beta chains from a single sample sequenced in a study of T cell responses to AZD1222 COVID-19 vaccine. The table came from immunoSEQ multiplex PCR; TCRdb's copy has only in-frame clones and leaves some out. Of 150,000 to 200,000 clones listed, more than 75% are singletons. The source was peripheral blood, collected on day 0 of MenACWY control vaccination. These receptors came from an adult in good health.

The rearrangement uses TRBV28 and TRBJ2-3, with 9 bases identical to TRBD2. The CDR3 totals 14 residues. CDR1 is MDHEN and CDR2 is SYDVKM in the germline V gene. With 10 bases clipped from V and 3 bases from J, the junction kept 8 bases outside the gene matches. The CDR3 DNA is TGTGCCACCGCGGGTCTAGCGGGAACAGATACGCAGTATTTT. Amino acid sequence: CATAGLAGTDTQYF.

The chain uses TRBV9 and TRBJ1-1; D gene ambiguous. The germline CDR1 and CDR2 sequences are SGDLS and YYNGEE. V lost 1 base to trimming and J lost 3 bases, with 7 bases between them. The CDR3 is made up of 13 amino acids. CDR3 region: CASSVFGDTEAFF. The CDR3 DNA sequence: TGTGCCAGCAGCGTATTCGGGGACACTGAAGCTTTCTTT.

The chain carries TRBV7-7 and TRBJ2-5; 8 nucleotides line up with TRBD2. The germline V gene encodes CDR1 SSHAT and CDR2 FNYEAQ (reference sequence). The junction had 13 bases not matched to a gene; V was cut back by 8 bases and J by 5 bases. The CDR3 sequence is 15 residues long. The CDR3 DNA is TGTGCCAGCGGCCATAACAGCGGGGGTAGGGAGACCCAGTACTTC. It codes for CASGHNSGGRETQYF.

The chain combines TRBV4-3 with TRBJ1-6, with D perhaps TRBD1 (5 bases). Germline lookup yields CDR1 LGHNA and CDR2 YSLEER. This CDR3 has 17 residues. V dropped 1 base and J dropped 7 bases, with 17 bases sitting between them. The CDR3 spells CASSQAGDRASNSPLHF. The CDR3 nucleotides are TGCGCCAGCAGCCAAGCGGGGGACCGGGCATCGAATTCACCCCTCCACTTT.

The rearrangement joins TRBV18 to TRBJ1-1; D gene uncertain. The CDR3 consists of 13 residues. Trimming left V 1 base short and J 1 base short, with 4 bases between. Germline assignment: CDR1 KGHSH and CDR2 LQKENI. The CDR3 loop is CASSPHKNTEAFF. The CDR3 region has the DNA TGTGCCAGCTCACCACACAAGAACACTGAAGCTTTCTTT.

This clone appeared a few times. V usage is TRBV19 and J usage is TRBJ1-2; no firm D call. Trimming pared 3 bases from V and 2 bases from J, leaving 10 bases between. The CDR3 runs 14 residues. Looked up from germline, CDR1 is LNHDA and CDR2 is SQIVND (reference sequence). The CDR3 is CASSISEGNYGYTF. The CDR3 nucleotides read TGTGCCAGTAGTATCTCCGAGGGCAACTATGGCTACACCTTC.

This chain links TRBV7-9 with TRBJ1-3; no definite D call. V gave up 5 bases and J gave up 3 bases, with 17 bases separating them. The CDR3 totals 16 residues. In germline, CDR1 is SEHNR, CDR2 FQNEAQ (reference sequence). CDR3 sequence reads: CASSPSLGRGGNTIYF. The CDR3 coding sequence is TGTGCCAGCAGCCCCTCCTTGGGCCGGGGTGGAAACACCATATATTTT. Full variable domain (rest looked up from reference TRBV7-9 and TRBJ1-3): DTGVSQNPRHKITKRGQNVTFRCDPISEHNRLYWYRQTLGQGPEFLTYFQNEAQLEKSRLLSDRFSAERPKGSFSTLEIQRTEQGDSAMYLCASSPSLGRGGNTIYFGEGSWLTVV.

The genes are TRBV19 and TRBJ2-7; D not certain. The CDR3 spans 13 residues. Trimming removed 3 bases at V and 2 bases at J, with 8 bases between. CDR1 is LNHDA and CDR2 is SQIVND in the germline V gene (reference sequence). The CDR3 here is CASSIGRTYEQYF. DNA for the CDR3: TGTGCCAGTAGTATTGGGCGGACCTACGAGCAGTACTTC. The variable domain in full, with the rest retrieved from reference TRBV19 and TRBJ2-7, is DGGITQSPKYLFRKEGQNVTLSCEQNLNHDAMYWYRQDPGQGLRLIYYSQIVNDFQKGDIAEGYSVSREKKESFPLTVTSAQKNPTAFYLCASSIGRTYEQYFGPGTRLTVT.

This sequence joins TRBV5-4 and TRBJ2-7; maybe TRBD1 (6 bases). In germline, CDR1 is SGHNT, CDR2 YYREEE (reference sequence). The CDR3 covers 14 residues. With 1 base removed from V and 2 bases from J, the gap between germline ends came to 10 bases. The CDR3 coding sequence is TGTGCCAGCAGCTTGACAGGGAGAACCTACGAGCAGTACTTC. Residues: CASSLTGRTYEQYF. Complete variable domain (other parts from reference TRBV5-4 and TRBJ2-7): ETGVTQSPTHLIKTRGQQVTLRCSSQSGHNTVSWYQQALGQGPQFIFQYYREEENGRGNFPPRFSGLQFPNYSSELNVNALELDDSALYLCASSLTGRTYEQYFGPGTRLTVT.

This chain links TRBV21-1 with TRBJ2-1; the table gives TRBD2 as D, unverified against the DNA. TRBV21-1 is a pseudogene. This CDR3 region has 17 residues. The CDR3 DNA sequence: TGTGCCAGCAGCAAAGGCGAGAAGCGGGGGAATTACAATGAGCAGTTCTTC. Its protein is CASSKGEKRGNYNEQFF.